Each of the 3 T cell receptor beta chains below was sequenced from the same sample in a study of T cells in Graves' hyperthyroidism and ophthalmopathy (dated 2019 in TCRdb). Receptor amplification or capture employed multiplex PCR. The sequencer was an Illumina HiSeq 2000. TCR beta CDR3 regions were amplified from RNA transcripts. A first-round RT-PCR of the TCR CDR3 used the HTBI primer set with the Qiagen OneStep RT-PCR kit. TCRdb reprocessing: public reads trimmed at Q25 with fastp, clones called with MiXCR, in-frame beta chains kept. Identical CDR3 protein sequences are pooled into one entry, listed with their most common genes and DNA. Here the sample has 490,000 or so distinct CDR3 sequences; about 20% occur a single time. 45% to 55% of the sample comes from the top ten. Specimen: blood. Receptor source: a woman aged 70-85 years with Graves' ophthalmopathy.

This clonotype came up a few times. At one boundary the junction diverges from the germline segment, which might be a read error. This chain uses TRBV30 with TRBJ1-2; no reliable D call. The CDR3 extends over 11 amino acids. In germline, CDR1 is GTSNPN, CDR2 SVGIG (reference sequence). CDR3 loop: CAWNTIYGYTF. CDR3 nucleotides: TGCGCCTGGAATACGATATATGGCTACACCTTC. Variable domain in full (rest from reference TRBV30 and TRBJ1-2): SQTIHQWPATLVQPVGSPLSLECTVEGTSNPNLYWYRQAAGRGLQLLFYSVGIGQISSEVPQNLSASRPQDRQFILSSKKLLLSDSGFYLCAWNTIYGYTFGSGTRLTVV.

This clonotype was observed a handful of times. The chain links TRBV2 to TRBJ2-5; TRBD1 aligns across 9 bases. J lost 10 bases, V lost 5 bases, and 11 bases had no gene match. The CDR3 extends over 14 amino acids. CDR1 and CDR2 (germline): SNHLY, FYNNEI. CDR3 nucleotides: TGTGCCAGCAGTCCCCGTCCCGGGACAGGGAGCCAGTACTTC. It codes for CASSPRPGTGSQYF.

The gene calls are TRBV20-1 and TRBJ2-3, with D perhaps TRBD1 (6 bases). This CDR3 comprises 12 residues. V lost 2 bases and J lost 14, with 17 bases in between. The germline gives CDR1 DFQATT, CDR2 SNEGSKA (reference sequence). CDR3 residues: CSARWGRAKAYF. The CDR3 DNA reads as TGCAGTGCTAGATGGGGGCGGGCTAAAGCGTATTTT.